A selection of T cell receptor beta chains follows, all from one sample in a study of T cell repertoires in cytomegalovirus infection. Via MiXCR, TCRdb re-called the reads, giving one row per CDR3 protein. The table shows fewer than 950,000 distinct CDR3 sequences, with around a third occurring only once. Their antigens are not known. This specimen was cultured CD8+ T cells from PBMCs, taken from culture after CMV antigen stimulation. The receptors originated from a human donor in good health (CMV status not recorded). Some clones in this sample may be carry-over from other donors' samples. The CDR3 runs from the conserved cysteine through the conserved F or W. A D gene is named only where the DNA matches it firmly. Clone size appears in some rows only: once, few, many, or a class for an expanded clone.

J gene	D gene	V gene	clone size	CDR3 DNA	CDR3 protein
TRBJ1-5	.	TRBV7-2	many	TGTGCCAGCAGCTTAGTTGGGGGGGAACAGCCCCAGCATTTT	CASSLVGGEQPQHF
TRBJ1-1	.	TRBV6-1	.	TGTGCCAGCAGTGACGGGAGGAACACTGAAGCTTTCTTT	CASSDGRNTEAFF
TRBJ1-1	.	TRBV5-1	.	TGCGCCAGCAGCCAAACCCCGCCAAAGACAGAGATTGAAGCTTTCTTT	CASSQTPPKTEIEAFF
TRBJ2-2	.	TRBV28	many	TGTGCCAGCAGTTTCTTTGCTCCGAACACCGGGGAGCTGTTTTTT	CASSFFAPNTGELFF
TRBJ2-1	TRBD2	TRBV20-1	.	TGCAGTGCTAGACTCCCACTAGCGGGGGGGCTCGGTCACAATGAGCAGTTCTTC	CSARLPLAGGLGHNEQFF
TRBJ2-7	TRBD1	TRBV10-3	few	TGTGCCATTCGTCTAGGGACAGGATACATGTACGAGCAGTACTTC	CAIRLGTGYMYEQYF
TRBJ2-3	.	TRBV5-8	.	TGTGCCAGTGAGCTTCGGGCAGGGAGCACAGATACGCAGTATTTT	CASELRAGSTDTQYF
TRBJ2-2	.	TRBV4-3	.	TGCGCCAGCAGCCCCCACAGGGTGGCCGCGGACACCGGGGAGCTGTTTTTT	CASSPHRVAADTGELFF
TRBJ1-1	.	TRBV6-2/TRBV6-3	.	TGTGCCAGCAGTTACGCTCGGCTGGACACTGAAGCTTTCTTT	CASSYARLDTEAFF
TRBJ1-2	.	TRBV4-2	many	TGTGCCAGCAGCCAAGTCCCGCCACGGGAATCTAACTATGGCTACACCTTC	CASSQVPPRESNYGYTF
TRBJ1-6	.	TRBV7-9	few	TGTGCCAGCAGCGACCACTCACTAGCGGGGGCGAGCTCACCCCTCCACTTT	CASSDHSLAGASSPLHF
TRBJ2-1	.	TRBV6-1	.	TGTGCCAGCAGTGAAGGGTGGGCCCTCTCCTACAATGAGCAGTTCTTC	CASSEGWALSYNEQFF
TRBJ2-1	TRBD2	TRBV6-5	.	TGTGCCAGCAGTTACGGGGGGGGGTATGGCAATGAGCAGTTCTTC	CASSYGGGYGNEQFF
TRBJ1-2	.	TRBV2	.	TGTGCCAGCAGTAGGGCAGCCCTCTATGGCTACGCCTTC	CASSRAALYGYAF
TRBJ2-6	.	TRBV4-1	few	TGCGCCAGCAGCCAAGTCAGCCTCTCTGGGGCCAACGTCCTGACTTTC	CASSQVSLSGANVLTF
TRBJ1-6	TRBD1	TRBV20-1	few	TGCAGTGCTAGAGCCGAGACAGGGGCAAGGTCACCCCTCCACTTT	CSARAETGARSPLHF
TRBJ2-1	TRBD2	TRBV29-1	.	TGCAGCGTGGGCCCGGGACTAGCTAATGAGCAGTTCTTC	CSVGPGLANEQFF
TRBJ1-5	.	TRBV20-1	.	TGCAGTGCTAGAGCCCGGGGCCATCAGCCCCAGCATTTT	CSARARGHQPQHF
TRBJ2-7	TRBD1	TRBV9	.	TGTGCCAGCAGCGTGACGGACAGGGGGAGGGACGAGCAGTACTTC	CASSVTDRGRDEQYF
TRBJ2-3	.	TRBV4-1	.	TGCGCCAGCAGCCAGGATCAAGGACCAGGCACAGATACGCAGTATTTT	CASSQDQGPGTDTQYF
TRBJ2-1	TRBD1	TRBV7-3	.	TGTGCCAGCAGCTCCGGGACAGGGTGGTACAATGAGCAGTTCTTC	CASSSGTGWYNEQFF
TRBJ1-2	.	TRBV12-3/TRBV12-4	.	TGTGCCAGCAGTCCGGACTGGGGTGGCTATGGCTACACCTTC	CASSPDWGGYGYTF
TRBJ2-7	.	TRBV12-3/TRBV12-4	many	TGTGCCAGCAGTTTAAGGGGGGCAGGGGCGGGGGAGCAGTACTTC	CASSLRGAGAGEQYF
TRBJ2-3	.	TRBV6-4	few	TGTGCCAGCAGTGACTCGCTACTAGATGATACGCAGTATTTT	CASSDSLLDDTQYF
TRBJ2-3	.	TRBV19	.	TGTGCCAGTAGTATATTAGGGGGTTCGGAGCGGATTCGCACAGATACGCAGTATTTT	CASSILGGSERIRTDTQYF
TRBJ2-1	.	TRBV7-6	.	TGTGCCAGCAGCTGGGGGGGCCACGGCAATGAGCAGTTCTTC	CASSWGGHGNEQFF
TRBJ1-1	.	TRBV3-1	once	TGTGCCAGCAGCCAAGTATATGAGAGGTTAGAAATGAACACTGAAGCTTTCTTT	CASSQVYERLEMNTEAFF
TRBJ1-1	.	TRBV7-2	.	TGTGCCAACAGCTTGGGACAAACGAACACTGAAGCTTTCTTC	CANSLGQTNTEAFF
TRBJ1-6	.	TRBV6-8	.	TGTGCCAGCAGTTCCCTGAGGACAGTAGATTCACCCCTCCACTTT	CASSSLRTVDSPLHF